This T cell receptor beta chain was sequenced for a study of cytomegalovirus exposure and HLA in healthy donors. Trimming took 6 bases from V and 3 from J, leaving 23 bases between them. The CDR3 spans 17 residues. Germline V gives CDR1 KGHSH, CDR2 LQKENI. This PCR relied on a set of 60 Vbeta primers and 13 Jbeta primers. The method was immunoSEQ multiplex PCR; TCRdb's version includes in-frame clones alone and lacks a portion of them. The table includes some 140,000 clones, approximately 80% detected once. This clone was counted a single time. Antigen unknown. General study findings and limits: Within an earlier analysis, most TCR beta V segments proved productive either about 87% or about 30% of the time. Upon later analysis, HLA-associated TCR beta chains proved more clonally expanded than other, equally common chains. According to a later analysis, most TCR beta chains associated with CMV appeared HLA-restricted. The authors confirmed in vitro that a few CMV-associated chains were specific for CMV antigens.

The chain employs TRBV18 and TRBJ1-2, with a weak D call TRBD1 (5 bases). This clonotype originated in a woman aged 55-69 years in good health and CMV-seronegative. Input material: PBMCs. This CDR3 is CASSSRDYSREYYGYTF. The CDR3 nucleotides are TGTGCCAGCTCCTCAAGGGACTATTCCCGGGAGTACTATGGCTACACCTTC.